This entry is about one TCR beta chain. A second about 6 to 12 cycle PCR used barcoded and J-beta primers. One entry per CDR3 protein, called by TCRdb with MiXCR from the 5' RACE reads. The sample lists 750,000 to 950,000 distinct CDR3 sequences, about 53% occurring once. This record comes from a study of blood T cells in healthy people across ages. The receptor was isolated from a man older than 75 in good health. Input material: blood.

This chain's CDR3 is CASSPDSLTYEQYF. Written as DNA, the CDR3 is TGTGCCAGCAGCCCTGACAGTTTAACCTACGAGCAGTACTTC. The J gene is TRBJ2-7, the V gene TRBV28, with D perhaps matching TRBD1 (5 bases). The CDR3 length is 14 residues. Trimming stripped 6 bases from V and 2 bases from J, with 14 bases between. CDR1 and CDR2 from the germline V gene are MDHEN and SYDVKM.